The 9 T cell receptor beta chains reported below all come from one sample, sequenced in a study of preoperative IRX-2 immunotherapy in early breast cancer. Treatment described: preoperative locoregional IRX-2 cytokine immunotherapy. Profiled with immunoSEQ multiplex PCR; TCRdb holds only in-frame clones, not every one. This table holds tens of thousands of clones, approximately 78% found once. The specimen was lymph node tissue, collected after IRX-2 immunotherapy. These receptors were taken from a human donor with breast cancer.

V gene TRBV11-3 combines with J gene TRBJ1-6; no firm D call. CDR3 length equals 15 residues. V lost 3 bases and J 10 bases, leaving 16 bases between the germline ends. Germline lookup yields CDR1 SGHNT and CDR2 YENEEA. The CDR3 here is CASSFETSTGSPLHF. DNA for the CDR3: TGTGCCAGCAGCTTTGAAACCTCTACGGGGTCACCCCTCCACTTT.

On this clone itself: Mismatch with germline at one junction end may stem from a read error. This chain joins TRBV29-1 and TRBJ2-2; perhaps TRBD2 as D (6 bases). The CDR3 has 13 residues. CDR1 and CDR2 (germline): SQVTM, ANQGSEA. This chain's CDR3 is CSVGTPNTGELFF. CDR3 bases: TGCAGCGTGGGGACTCCGAATACCGGGGAGCTGTTTTTT.

The chain employs TRBV18 and TRBJ1-3; the D gene is possibly TRBD1 (6 bases). The germline gives CDR1 KGHSH, CDR2 LQKENI. Trimming stripped 10 bases from V and 0 bases from J, with 10 bases between. The CDR3 has 13 amino acids. CDR3 amino acids: CATGQSSGNTIYF. The CDR3 DNA sequence: TGTGCCACCGGACAGAGCTCTGGAAACACCATATATTTT.

The chain recombines TRBV19 with TRBJ1-1, with TRBD1 identical over 7 bases. Trimming took 6 bases from V and 3 from J; bases not matched to a gene: 7. The CDR3 contains 14 residues. Per the germline V gene, CDR1 is LNHDA and CDR2 is SQIVND (reference sequence). In DNA, the CDR3 is TGTGCCAGTAGCAGCAGGGGGTCTTACACTGAAGCTTTCTTT. It yields the protein CASSSRGSYTEAFF.

The CDR3 here is CATNRANYGYTF. In nucleotides, the CDR3 is TGTGCCACCAACAGGGCTAACTATGGCTACACCTTC. V usage is TRBV6-8 and J usage is TRBJ1-2; TRBD1 is a possible D gene (6 bases). Germline assignment: CDR1 MNHGY and CDR2 SAAAGT. Trimming removed 10 bases from V and 0 bases from J, with 9 bases in between. The CDR3 has 12 amino acids.

The chain employs TRBV18 and TRBJ2-1, with D possibly TRBD2 on 6 matching bases. The V and J ends lost 0 bases and 11 bases respectively, with 17 bases between them. CDR1 KGHSH and CDR2 LQKENI come from the germline V gene. CDR3 length: 15 residues. The CDR3 bases are TGTGCCAGCTCACCACCGGGGGACTTCGCACTTCAGCAGTTCTTC. Amino acid sequence: CASSPPGDFALQQFF.

V and J are TRBV18 and TRBJ2-7, with 10 bases identical to TRBD1. There are 18 residues in the CDR3. V shed 0 bases, J shed 3 bases, and the junction held 11 bases outside the gene matches. Germline-derived CDR1 and CDR2 are KGHSH and LQKENI. CDR3 bases: TGTGCCAGCTCACCACCTCCCCAGGGGACAGGGGTGGACTACGAGCAGTACTTC. Protein: CASSPPPQGTGVDYEQYF.

This clone appeared once. The chain links TRBV6-8 to TRBJ1-2; D not certain. Germline-derived CDR1 and CDR2 are MNHGY and SAAAGT. This CDR3 region has 13 residues. V lost 5 bases, J lost 5 bases, and 12 bases lay in between. The CDR3 DNA follows: TGTGCCAGCAGTGAGGCAGAAGCATATGGCTACACCTTC. Amino acid sequence: CASSEAEAYGYTF.

The chain has TRBV10-2 and TRBJ1-3; 7 bases agree with TRBD1. The CDR3 has 15 amino acids. The ends lost 2 bases at V and 3 bases at J; junction bases unmatched: 4. Germline V gene lookup returns CDR1 WSHSY and CDR2 SAAADI. The CDR3 nucleotides read TGCGCCAGCAGTGAGCACAGGGGTTTTGGAAACACCATATATTTT. Protein sequence: CASSEHRGFGNTIYF.